This T cell receptor beta chain was sequenced during a study of radiation and T cells in renal cell carcinoma. General study results and limits: No pretreatment tumor biopsies were available for baseline clonotypes.

A remark on this clone: The antigen remains undetermined.

The time point: baseline pretreatment blood. Treatment meaning: 15 Gy SBRT to primary tumor, nephrectomy 4 weeks later. Sequencing was performed with immunoSEQ multiplex PCR; in TCRdb, only in-frame clones are kept and a portion is missing. The sample has more than 140,000 clones, around four fifths seen once. V dropped 4 bases and J dropped 8; count of bases not matched to a gene: 2. The CDR3 is 13 amino acids. The germline V gene has CDR1 MNHEY and CDR2 SMNVEV (reference sequence). The genes are TRBV27 and TRBJ2-7; TRBD2 matches 13 bases. The sample here was blood, taken from a patient whose treatment included radiotherapy and nephrectomy. The clonotype was recovered from a woman between 50 and 59 years old with renal cell carcinoma. The CDR3 sequence: CASSSGLAGKQYF. CDR3 in DNA: TGTGCCAGCAGTTCGGGACTAGCGGGGAAGCAGTACTTC.